Presented here are 12 T cell receptor beta chains from one specimen sequenced in a study of preoperative IRX-2 immunotherapy in early breast cancer. Documented treatment: preoperative locoregional IRX-2 cytokine immunotherapy. The repertoire was sequenced with immunoSEQ multiplex PCR; TCRdb's copy has only in-frame clones and lacks some. The sample records about 23,000 clones, 80% to 90% being singletons. The specimen comprised tumor tissue, sampled after IRX-2 immunotherapy. The receptors stem from a human donor with breast cancer.

This chain links TRBV2 with TRBJ2-1, with TRBD2 matching over 12 bases. CDR1 is SNHLY and CDR2 is FYNNEI in the germline V gene. The CDR3 has 16 amino acids. V trimming: 5 bases; J trimming: 7 bases; junction bases outside the gene matches: 9. The CDR3 bases are TGTGCCAGCAGTTGGGCGACTAGCGGGAGCTCTAATGAGCAGTTCTTC. Translation gives CASSWATSGSSNEQFF.

V gene TRBV18 combines with J gene TRBJ1-5; possibly TRBD1 for D (6 bases). Germline CDR1 reads KGHSH; CDR2 reads LQKENI. V shed 3 bases and J shed 7 bases, with 13 bases lying between them. There are 14 residues in the CDR3. CDR3 in amino acids: CASSPRGGEQPQHF. Here the CDR3 DNA reads TGTGCCAGCTCACCCAGGGGAGGAGAGCAGCCCCAGCATTTT.

The chain recombines TRBV30 with TRBJ2-7; TRBD1 matches at 8 bases. This CDR3 is 11 amino acids long. V lost 7 bases, J lost 5 bases, and 4 bases stayed unmatched. Germline V gene data show CDR1 as GTSNPN and CDR2 as SVGIG (reference sequence). The CDR3 reads CALTRGHEQYF. CDR3 in DNA: TGTGCCTTGACCAGGGGGCACGAGCAGTACTTC.

The chain uses TRBV6-5 and TRBJ2-7; 10 bases align to TRBD1. The CDR3 contains 13 residues. The germline CDR1 and CDR2 sequences are MNHEY and SVGAGI. The trim removed 10 bases at V and 7 bases at J, leaving 10 bases unmatched. The CDR3 loop reads CATTRDRGEEQYF. For the CDR3, the DNA is TGTGCCACTACCCGGGACAGGGGAGAGGAGCAGTACTTC.

The V call is TRBV19, the J call TRBJ1-4; D is undetermined. Germline loops: CDR1 LNHDA, CDR2 SQIVND (reference sequence). The V and J ends lost 4 bases and 8 bases respectively, with 17 bases between them. This CDR3 spans 15 amino acids. Here the CDR3 DNA reads TGTGCCAGTAGTAGTCGTGGAGGGCCACAAGAAAAACTGTTTTTT. Translating it yields CASSSRGGPQEKLFF.

V and J are TRBV19 and TRBJ1-1; 8 positions match TRBD1. CDR3 length equals 18 residues. Germline loops: CDR1 LNHDA, CDR2 SQIVND (reference sequence). The junction had 15 bases not matched to a gene; V was cut back by 5 bases and J by 1 base. This CDR3 is CASSRGPRDRHRNTEAFF. Written as DNA, the CDR3 is TGTGCCAGTAGTCGTGGACCGAGGGACAGGCATAGGAACACTGAAGCTTTCTTT.

This clone was seen a handful of times. The chain uses TRBV18 and TRBJ2-1; 10 nucleotides line up with TRBD1. The CDR3 is made up of 15 amino acids. Losses at the gene ends were 8 bases for V and 4 bases for J; bases not matched to a gene: 8. Germline lookup yields CDR1 KGHSH and CDR2 LQKENI. The CDR3 DNA is TGTGCCAGCGCAAGGGACAGGGGATTTTACAATGAGCAGTTCTTC. It translates to CASARDRGFYNEQFF.

The chain carries TRBV5-1 and TRBJ2-1; the match to TRBD2 covers 14 bases. The CDR3 sequence is 17 residues long. CDR1 and CDR2 (germline): SGHRS, YFSETQ. Unmatched junction bases numbered 7, after V lost 4 bases and J lost 4 bases. CDR3 in DNA: TGCGCCAGCAGCCCGATAGGGACTAGCGGGGGTTACAATGAGCAGTTCTTC. The encoded protein is CASSPIGTSGGYNEQFF.

V gene TRBV5-1 combines with J gene TRBJ1-1, with 8 nucleotides matching TRBD1. The CDR3 consists of 14 residues. Germline CDR1 and CDR2: SGHRS and YFSETQ. The V gene end was trimmed by 4 bases and the J gene end by 1 base; junction bases not matched to a gene: 3. CDR3 sequence: CASSRDRQNTEAFF. The CDR3 bases are TGCGCCAGCAGCAGGGACAGGCAGAACACTGAAGCTTTCTTT. Full variable domain (missing parts from reference TRBV5-1 and TRBJ1-1): KAGVTQTPRYLIKTRGQQVTLSCSPISGHRSVSWYQQTPGQGLQFLFEYFSETQRNKGNFPGRFSGRQFSNSRSEMNVSTLELGDSALYLCASSRDRQNTEAFFGQGTRLTVV.

J is TRBJ1-1 and V is TRBV18; the D is unclear. The CDR3 consists of 14 residues. Germline V gene lookup returns CDR1 KGHSH and CDR2 LQKENI. The V and J ends lost 3 bases and 11 bases respectively, with 19 bases between them. This CDR3 reads CASSPARVSVTAFF. In DNA, the CDR3 is TGTGCCAGCTCACCCGCGCGTGTGAGCGTAACGGCTTTCTTT.

CDR3 in DNA: TGTGCCAGCTCACTATCGAACGTGGGAACCGGGGCCAACGTCCTGACTTTC. It is translated as CASSLSNVGTGANVLTF. The chain couples TRBV18 to TRBJ2-6; D gene uncertain. Germline V lookup: CDR1 KGHSH, CDR2 LQKENI. Trimming pared 4 bases from V and 4 bases from J, leaving 17 bases between. The CDR3 is made up of 17 amino acids.

The chain carries TRBV5-1 and TRBJ2-3; a weak D match, TRBD2 (5 bases). Germline lookup yields CDR1 SGHRS and CDR2 YFSETQ. Trimming cost V 2 bases and J 1 base, with 11 bases left between them. The CDR3 runs to 15 residues. The CDR3, as DNA: TGCGCCAGCAGCTTCGGGGTAGTAGGCACAGATACGCAGTATTTT. Encoded protein: CASSFGVVGTDTQYF.